This T cell receptor beta chain was retrieved from a study of early T cells in non-severe SARS-CoV-2 infection. CDR3 length: 11 residues. The germline V gene has CDR1 MNHNS and CDR2 SASEGT. Trimming removed 0 bases from V and 3 bases from J, with 0 bases in between. Points from the study as a whole: Private and CD4 specificities were missed by VDJdb matching, skewed to anti-spike CD8.

TCRdb reprocessed the 5' RACE reads with MiXCR, giving one entry per CDR3 protein. The repertoire has fewer than 30,000 distinct CDR3 sequences, approximately 6.4% of them found once; the top ten carry around 34%. In this sample, this clonotype turned up many times. Its antigen is unknown. This sequence originates from an adult who was a healthcare worker with PCR-confirmed SARS-CoV-2 infection or an uninfected control (not recorded which). The sequenced sample was whole blood, obtained at baseline. The chain has TRBV6-1 and TRBJ2-7; D is undetermined. The DNA for the CDR3 is TGTGCCAGCAGTGAAGCCTACGAGCAGTACTTC. Encoded protein: CASSEAYEQYF.